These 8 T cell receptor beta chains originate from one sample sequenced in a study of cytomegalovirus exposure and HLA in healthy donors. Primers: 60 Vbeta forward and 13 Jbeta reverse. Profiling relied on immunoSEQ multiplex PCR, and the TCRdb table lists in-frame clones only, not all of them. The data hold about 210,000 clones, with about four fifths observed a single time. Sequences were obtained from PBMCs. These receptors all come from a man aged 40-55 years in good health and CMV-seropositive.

CDR3 bases: TGTGCCAGCAGTCCCAGCCCTAACAGGGGGCGAGGTGAAAAACTGTTTTTT. Its translation: CASSPSPNRGRGEKLFF. This rearrangement joins TRBV28 to TRBJ1-4, with TRBD1 identical over 9 bases. The junction had 14 bases not matched to a gene; V was cut back by 5 bases and J by 7 bases. Germline-derived CDR1 and CDR2 are MDHEN and SYDVKM. The length of the CDR3 is 17 residues. The whole variable domain, remainder taken from reference TRBV28 and TRBJ1-4, is DVKVTQSSRYLVKRTGEKVFLECVQDMDHENMFWYRQDPGLGLRLIYFSYDVKMKEKGDIPEGYSVSREKKERFSLILESASTNQTSMYLCASSPSPNRGRGEKLFFGSGTQLSVL.

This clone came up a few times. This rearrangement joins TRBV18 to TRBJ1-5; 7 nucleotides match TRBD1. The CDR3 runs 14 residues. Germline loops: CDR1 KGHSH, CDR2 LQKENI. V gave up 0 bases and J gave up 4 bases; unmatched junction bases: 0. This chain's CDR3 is CASSPPGQNQPQHF. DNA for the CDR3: TGTGCCAGCTCACCACCGGGACAGAATCAGCCCCAGCATTTT.

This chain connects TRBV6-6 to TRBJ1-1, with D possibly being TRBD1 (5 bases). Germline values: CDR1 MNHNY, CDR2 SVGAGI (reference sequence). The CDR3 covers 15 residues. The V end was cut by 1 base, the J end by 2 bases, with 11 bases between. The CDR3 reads CASSYYIQGNTEAFF. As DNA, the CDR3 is TGTGCCAGCAGTTACTATATTCAGGGTAACACTGAAGCTTTCTTT.

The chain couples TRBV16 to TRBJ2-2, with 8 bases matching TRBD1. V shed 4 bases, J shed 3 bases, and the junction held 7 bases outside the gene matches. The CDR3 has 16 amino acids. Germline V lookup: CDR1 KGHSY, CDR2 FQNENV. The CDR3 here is CASSPEQGVYTGELFF. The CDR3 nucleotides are TGTGCCAGCAGCCCGGAACAGGGGGTGTACACCGGGGAGCTGTTTTTT.

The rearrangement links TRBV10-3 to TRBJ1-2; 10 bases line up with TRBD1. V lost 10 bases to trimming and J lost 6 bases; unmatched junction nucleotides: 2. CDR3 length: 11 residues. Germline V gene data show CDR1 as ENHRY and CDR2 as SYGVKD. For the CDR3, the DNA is TGTGCCAGCGGGACAGGGGATGGCTACACCTTC. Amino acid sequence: CASGTGDGYTF.

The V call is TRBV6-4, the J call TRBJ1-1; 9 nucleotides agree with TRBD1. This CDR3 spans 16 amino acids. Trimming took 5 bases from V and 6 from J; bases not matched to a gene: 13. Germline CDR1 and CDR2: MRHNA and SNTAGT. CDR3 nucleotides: TGTGCCAGCAGTCCACGGGGACAGGGATTGTTCTCTGAAGCTTTCTTT. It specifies CASSPRGQGLFSEAFF.

CDR3 in DNA: TGTGCCAGCAGTTTTAGGAGGGGGCCCACTAGGGAGCAGTACTTC. Encoded protein: CASSFRRGPTREQYF. The chain links TRBV28 to TRBJ2-7, with a possible D match to TRBD1 (7 bases). CDR1 is MDHEN, CDR2 SYDVKM, per germline. Trimming took off 3 bases at V and 7 bases at J, with 19 bases between the two ends. The CDR3 loop spans 15 amino acids.

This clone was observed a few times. The CDR3 sequence: CASSLGSGTNEQYF. CDR3 in DNA: TGTGCCAGCAGCTTAGGTAGCGGGACAAACGAGCAGTACTTC. The chain recombines TRBV7-8 with TRBJ2-7; 8 nucleotides agree with TRBD2. The ends lost 1 base at V and 5 bases at J; junction bases unmatched: 4. Germline V CDR1 and CDR2: SGHVS, FQNEAQ. The CDR3 contains 14 residues.